What follows are 14 T cell receptor beta chains derived from one specimen sequenced in a study of T-cell memory formation after mild COVID-19. Each CDR3 protein gets one entry after TCRdb re-called the 5' RACE reads with MiXCR. The sample contains 210,000 or so distinct CDR3 sequences, about 18% of which appear only once. Sequencing used PBMCs or a T cell subset sorted from them (not recorded which). The receptor source for this set is an adult woman who had mild COVID-19 (a few samples of this study predate the infection). Cell type and time point are not known.

This clonotype appeared many times. The gene calls are TRBV20-1 and TRBJ1-2; 7 nucleotides align to TRBD1. V was clipped by 0 bases and J by 7 bases; unmatched bases: 11. Germline V gives CDR1 DFQATT, CDR2 SNEGSKA (reference sequence). The CDR3 totals 15 residues. The CDR3 sequence is CSAREIQGRNSGYTF. The CDR3 region has the DNA TGCAGTGCTAGAGAGATACAGGGGAGGAATTCTGGCTACACCTTC.

This chain joins TRBV29-1 and TRBJ1-1; 10 bases are a match to TRBD1. Germline CDR1 and CDR2: SQVTM and ANQGSEA. J was trimmed by 0 bases and V by 4 bases; bases with no gene match: 5. The CDR3 has 15 residues. The CDR3 loop is CSVGQGALLNTEAFF. CDR3 DNA: TGCAGCGTTGGACAGGGGGCCCTCTTGAACACTGAAGCTTTCTTT.

This clonotype was observed a handful of times. The CDR3 DNA reads as TGTGCCAGCAGCCCCCGGAGGGGGTTACAAGAGACCCAGTACTTC. Amino acids: CASSPRRGLQETQYF. The chain employs TRBV7-2 and TRBJ2-5; D possibly uses TRBD1 or TRBD2 (6 bases each). Germline-derived CDR1 and CDR2 are SGHTA and FQGNSA. The length of the CDR3 is 15 residues. V lost 5 bases to trimming and J lost 2 bases, with 15 bases between them.

This rearrangement joins TRBV7-3 to TRBJ2-3, with 7 bases fitting TRBD2. The CDR3 is made up of 18 amino acids. In germline, CDR1 is SGHTA, CDR2 FQGTGA. Germline trimming cut 3 bases from V and 0 bases from J; bases unmatched to any gene: 12. The CDR3 DNA follows: TGTGCCAGCAGCTTGGGGACTGGAGCGGGGTTAAGCACAGATACGCAGTATTTT. It encodes CASSLGTGAGLSTDTQYF. The whole variable domain, filled in from reference TRBV7-3 and TRBJ2-3, reads GAGVSQTPSNKVTEKGKYVELRCDPISGHTALYWYRQSLGQGPEFLIYFQGTGAADDSGLPNDRFFAVRPEGSVSTLKIQRTERGDSAVYLCASSLGTGAGLSTDTQYFGPGTRLTVL.

This clonotype has more than one count but fewer than ten. The rearrangement joins TRBV11-2 to TRBJ2-1; 8 nucleotides line up with TRBD2. V lost 1 base, J lost 15 bases, and 11 bases stayed unmatched. This CDR3 is 14 amino acids long. Germline assignment: CDR1 SGHAT and CDR2 FQNNGV. The CDR3 DNA reads TGTGCCAGCAGCTTAGCCCCGAGCGGGGGTCCACGGTTCTTC. Its protein product is CASSLAPSGGPRFF.

The gene calls are TRBV7-6 and TRBJ2-1; 7 nucleotides match TRBD2. CDR1 is SGHVS and CDR2 is FNYEAQ in the germline V gene. Trimming at V came to 4 bases and at J to 6 bases, leaving 9 bases not matched to a gene. The CDR3 consists of 15 residues. CDR3 region: CASSSERDLSNEQFF. CDR3 nucleotides: TGTGCCAGCAGCTCCGAGCGGGATCTCTCCAATGAGCAGTTCTTC.

This clonotype was counted a few times. V gene TRBV12-3 or TRBV12-4 combines with J gene TRBJ2-1; no clear D. V was pared by 6 bases and J by 7 bases, with 16 bases between. This CDR3 has 14 amino acids. CDR3 bases: TGTGCCAGCAGCCAATCTAGGGCGATGAATGAGCAGTTCTTC. It codes for CASSQSRAMNEQFF.

The rearrangement joins TRBV27 to TRBJ2-5; the D gene is possibly TRBD2 (6 bases). CDR3 length: 16 residues. CDR1 and CDR2 from the germline V gene are MNHEY and SMNVEV (reference sequence). V was trimmed by 4 bases and J by 0 bases, leaving 15 bases between them. The CDR3 DNA is TGTGCCAGCAGTTCCAAGCGGGCCCCGTACCAAGAGACCCAGTACTTC. Translation gives CASSSKRAPYQETQYF.

This clonotype was counted a few times. The rearrangement uses TRBV27 and TRBJ2-7, with 11 bases lining up with TRBD1. The V segment lost 6 bases and the J segment 1 base; nucleotides outside the gene matches: 8. This CDR3 has 16 residues. Germline CDR1 and CDR2: MNHEY and SMNVEV (reference sequence). CDR3 sequence reads: CASRERTGGPSYEQYF. CDR3 bases: TGTGCCAGCAGGGAACGGACAGGGGGCCCGTCCTACGAGCAGTACTTC.

This chain uses TRBV29-1 with TRBJ2-7, with 8 bases lining up with TRBD1. The trim removed 7 bases at V and 0 bases at J, leaving 11 bases unmatched. The CDR3 covers 15 residues. Germline V gene lookup returns CDR1 SQVTM and CDR2 ANQGSEA. CDR3 DNA sequence: TGCAGCGCCTGGTCCCCTGACAGGGGCTCCTACGAGCAGTACTTC. This translates into CSAWSPDRGSYEQYF.

This chain joins TRBV3-1 and TRBJ1-2; 7 nucleotides agree with TRBD1. J lost 4 bases, V lost 4 bases, and 3 bases had no gene match. Germline-derived CDR1 and CDR2 are LGHDT and YNNKEL (reference sequence). The CDR3 has 13 residues. The CDR3 DNA sequence: TGTGCCAGCAGCCGCAGGGGGAGCTATGGCTACACCTTC. The encoded protein is CASSRRGSYGYTF.

The J gene is TRBJ2-4, the V gene TRBV20-1, with D perhaps matching TRBD1 or TRBD2 (6 bases each). The V and J ends lost 5 bases and 3 bases respectively, with 14 bases between them. The CDR3 is 14 amino acids. Germline CDR1 and CDR2: DFQATT and SNEGSKA (reference sequence). DNA for the CDR3: TGCAGTGCTGGGGATGGAGGGGGCAAAAACATTCAGTACTTC. Amino acid sequence: CSAGDGGGKNIQYF.

This clonotype was seen a handful of times. The chain recombines TRBV5-1 with TRBJ1-1; D not resolved. Per germline, CDR1 SGHRS and CDR2 YFSETQ. This CDR3 has 12 amino acids. Deletions cut 5 bases from V and 7 bases from J, with 12 bases between. CDR3 coding DNA: TGCGCCAGCAGATCCCCGACGGGTGAAGCTTTCTTT. It specifies CASRSPTGEAFF.

The rearrangement links TRBV29-1 to TRBJ2-1; the D gene is possibly TRBD2 (5 bases). Germline V gene sequence: CDR1 SQVTM, CDR2 ANQGSEA. Deletions cut 5 bases from V and 0 bases from J, with 23 bases between. The CDR3 loop spans 18 amino acids. The CDR3 region is CSVCRLRAGLSSYNEQFF. CDR3 coding DNA: TGCAGCGTTTGTCGCTTGAGGGCGGGCCTCAGCTCCTACAATGAGCAGTTCTTC.